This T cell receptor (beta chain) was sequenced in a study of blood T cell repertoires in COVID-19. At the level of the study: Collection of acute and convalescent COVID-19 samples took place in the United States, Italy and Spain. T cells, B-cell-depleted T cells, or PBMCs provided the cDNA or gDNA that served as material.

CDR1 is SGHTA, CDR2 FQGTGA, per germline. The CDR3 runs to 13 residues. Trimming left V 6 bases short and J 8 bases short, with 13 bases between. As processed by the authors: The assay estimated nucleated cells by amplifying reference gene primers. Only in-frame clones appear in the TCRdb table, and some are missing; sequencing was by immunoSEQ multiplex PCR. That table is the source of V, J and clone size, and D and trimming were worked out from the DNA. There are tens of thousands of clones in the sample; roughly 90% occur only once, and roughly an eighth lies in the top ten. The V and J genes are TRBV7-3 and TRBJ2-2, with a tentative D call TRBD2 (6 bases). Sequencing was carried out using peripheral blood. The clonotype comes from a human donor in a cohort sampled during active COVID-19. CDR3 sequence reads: CASSLLGGGELFF. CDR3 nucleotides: TGTGCCAGCAGTCTACTCGGGGGAGGGGAGCTGTTTTTT.